This TCR beta chain was recorded in a study of T-cell reconstitution after alpha-beta-depleted transplantation in children. This CDR3 comprises 15 residues. Germline-derived CDR1 and CDR2 are DFQATT and SNEGSKA (reference sequence). V lost 0 bases, J lost 2 bases, and 11 bases lay in between. Preparation of the TCRbeta library was carried out with unique molecular identifiers. TCRdb processed the PCR reads anew with MiXCR; each CDR3 protein has one entry. The sample records approximately 190,000 distinct CDR3 sequences, approximately 6.8% being singletons. About this clonotype: The target antigen is unknown.

Broader study findings: As was reported, about two months after transplant, alpha-beta T cells came from several hundred expanded graft clones.

The specimen was PBMCs, collected before TCRalphabeta/CD19-depleted stem cell transplant. The clonotype comes from a girl in the first two years of life with combined immunodeficiency, due to receive a stem cell transplant. This chain connects TRBV20-1 to TRBJ2-1; either TRBD1 or TRBD2 may supply D (5 bases each). As DNA, the CDR3 is TGCAGTGCTAGAGATAGGGACCCCCCCTACAATGAGCAGTTCTTC. Translating it yields CSARDRDPPYNEQFF.